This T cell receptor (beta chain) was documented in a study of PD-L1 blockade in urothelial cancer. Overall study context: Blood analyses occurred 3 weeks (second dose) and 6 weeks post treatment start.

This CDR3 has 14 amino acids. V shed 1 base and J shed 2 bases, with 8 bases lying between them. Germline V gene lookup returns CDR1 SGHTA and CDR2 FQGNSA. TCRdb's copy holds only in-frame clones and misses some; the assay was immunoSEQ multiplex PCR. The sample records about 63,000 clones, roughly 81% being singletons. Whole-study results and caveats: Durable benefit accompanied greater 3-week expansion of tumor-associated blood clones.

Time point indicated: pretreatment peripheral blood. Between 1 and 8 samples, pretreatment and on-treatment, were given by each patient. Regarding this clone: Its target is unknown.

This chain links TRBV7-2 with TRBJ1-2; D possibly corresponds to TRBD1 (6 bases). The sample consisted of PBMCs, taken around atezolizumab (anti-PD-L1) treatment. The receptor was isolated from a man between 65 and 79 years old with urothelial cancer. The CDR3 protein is CASSLDRDNYGYTF. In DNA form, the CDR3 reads TGTGCCAGCAGCTTAGACAGGGACAACTATGGCTACACCTTC.